This entry concerns a single T cell receptor beta chain. The repertoire was sequenced with immunoSEQ multiplex PCR; TCRdb's copy has only in-frame clones and lacks some. The repertoire has some 450,000 clones, about 91% of them found once; the top ten carry 10% to 15%. This specimen belongs to a study of blood T cell repertoires in COVID-19. This CDR3 is built from 13 residues. CDR1 and CDR2 from the germline V gene are DFQATT and SNEGSKA (reference sequence). V was pared by 3 bases and J by 1 base, with 9 bases between. The chain uses TRBV20-1 and TRBJ1-1; no definite D call. The sequenced material came from peripheral blood. The TCR comes from a woman between 50 and 59 years old with COVID-19, enrolled during active disease. The CDR3 bases are TGCAGTGCTAGTAGGAGGGCGAACACTGAAGCTTTCTTT. Translating it yields CSASRRANTEAFF.